The clone carrying this T cell receptor beta chain was seen ten or more times. The sample is drawn from a study of T cells in Graves' hyperthyroidism and ophthalmopathy. Clinical Activity Scores of at least 3, NOSPECS grades of at least 4 and durations under 3 months characterized ophthalmopathy patients. Trimming took 0 bases from V and 2 from J; bases not matched to a gene: 5. CDR1 LGHNT and CDR2 FRNRAP come from the germline V gene. The CDR3 extends over 16 amino acids. RNA transcripts yielded amplified TCR beta CDR3 regions. The HTBI set primed first-round TCR CDR3 RT-PCR. TCRdb independently ran MiXCR on the multiplex PCR reads; one entry per CDR3 protein. The data hold roughly 380,000 distinct CDR3 sequences, with less than 20% observed a single time.

The sample taken for sequencing was blood. V usage is TRBV12-5 and J usage is TRBJ2-5; the match to TRBD1 covers 8 bases. This receptor was identified in a woman aged 40 to 50 with Graves' ophthalmopathy. The CDR3 is CASGLVTGGRQETQYF. The CDR3, as DNA: TGTGCTAGTGGTTTGGTAACAGGGGGGAGGCAAGAGACCCAGTACTTC.